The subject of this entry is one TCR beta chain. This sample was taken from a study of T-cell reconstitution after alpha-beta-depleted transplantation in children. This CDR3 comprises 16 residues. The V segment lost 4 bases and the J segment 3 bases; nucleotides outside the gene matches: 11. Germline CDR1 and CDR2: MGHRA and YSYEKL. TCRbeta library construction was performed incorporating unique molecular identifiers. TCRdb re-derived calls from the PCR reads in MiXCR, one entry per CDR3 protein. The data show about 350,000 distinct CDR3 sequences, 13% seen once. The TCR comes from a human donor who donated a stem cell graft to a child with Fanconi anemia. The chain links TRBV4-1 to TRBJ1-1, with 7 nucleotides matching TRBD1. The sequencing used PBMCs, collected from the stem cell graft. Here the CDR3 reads CASSLRGQNADTEAFF. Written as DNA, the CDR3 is TGCGCCAGCAGCCTTCGGGGACAGAACGCGGACACTGAAGCTTTCTTT.